This T cell receptor beta chain derives from a study of blood T cell repertoires in COVID-19. V lost 5 bases and J lost 5; bases outside the gene matches: 14. CDR3 length: 19 amino acids. Germline V gives CDR1 MDHEN, CDR2 SYDVKM. In the authors' methods: Reference gene primer amplification gave nucleated cell count estimates. Measured with immunoSEQ multiplex PCR; TCRdb has only the in-frame clones, and not every one. For V, J and clone size, that table is used; D and trimming come from the DNA. The data show more than 200,000 clones, 80% to 90% seen once. Across about 22 US areas, participants ranged in age from 18 to 89 years. Participants had their cohort set by participant-reported clinical history.

This TCR was recovered from a woman in her thirties who had recovered from COVID-19. The chain combines TRBV28 with TRBJ2-1; 14 bases map to TRBD2. The sequencing input was PBMCs or T cells enriched from blood (not recorded which). CDR3 loop: CASSEGLAGASRRNNEQFF. DNA for the CDR3: TGTGCCAGCAGTGAGGGACTAGCGGGAGCTAGTAGGCGGAACAATGAGCAGTTCTTC.